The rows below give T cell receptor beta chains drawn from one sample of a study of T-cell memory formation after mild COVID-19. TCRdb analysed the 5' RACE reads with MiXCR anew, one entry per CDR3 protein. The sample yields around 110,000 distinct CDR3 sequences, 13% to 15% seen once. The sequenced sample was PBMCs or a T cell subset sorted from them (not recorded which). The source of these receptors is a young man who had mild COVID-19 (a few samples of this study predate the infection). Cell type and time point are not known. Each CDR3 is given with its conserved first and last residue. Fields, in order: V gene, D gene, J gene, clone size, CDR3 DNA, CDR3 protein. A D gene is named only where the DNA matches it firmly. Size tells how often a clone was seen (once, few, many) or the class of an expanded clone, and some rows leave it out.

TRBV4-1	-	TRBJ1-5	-	TGCGCCAGCAGCGCCCCGGGGAGCCTGGGGAATCAGCCCCAGCATTTT	CASSAPGSLGNQPQHF
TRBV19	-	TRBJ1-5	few	TGTGCCAGTGCGTCCGGGGCACAGCCCCAGCATTTT	CASASGAQPQHF
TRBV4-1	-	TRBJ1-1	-	TGCGCCAGCAGCCCCTCTACAGGGCAGTTGACTGAAGCTTTCTTT	CASSPSTGQLTEAFF
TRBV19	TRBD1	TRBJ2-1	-	TGTGCCAGTAATCAGGGGGTCCACAATGAGCAGTTCTTC	CASNQGVHNEQFF
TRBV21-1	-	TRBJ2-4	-	TGTGCCAGCAGCTCGAGCACCGGGACGGCGAAAAACATTCAGTACTTC	CASSSSTGTAKNIQYF
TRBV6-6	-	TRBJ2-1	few	TGTGCCAGCACCTCTGCAGGGACCTACAATGAGCAGTTCTTC	CASTSAGTYNEQFF
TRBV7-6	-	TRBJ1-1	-	TGTGCCAGCAGCTTAGGGGGACCACGTGAAGCTTTCTTT	CASSLGGPREAFF
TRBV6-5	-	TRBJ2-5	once	TGTGCCAGCAGGCTTCAGACGGAAGAGACCCAGTACTTC	CASRLQTEETQYF
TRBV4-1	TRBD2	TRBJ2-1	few	TGCGCCAGCAGCCCCGGACTAGCGGGGGTTCAAACGGGTGAGCAGTTCTTC	CASSPGLAGVQTGEQFF
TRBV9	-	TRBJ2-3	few	TGTGCCAGCAGCGTAGTGTCCGGTACAGATACGCAGTATTTT	CASSVVSGTDTQYF
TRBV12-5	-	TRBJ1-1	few	TGTGCTAGTGGTTTGGGACTGGGGTACACTGAAGCTTTCTTT	CASGLGLGYTEAFF
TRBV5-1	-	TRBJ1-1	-	TGCGCCAGCAGCATCGACAGAGCTTTGAACACTGAAGCTTTCTTT	CASSIDRALNTEAFF
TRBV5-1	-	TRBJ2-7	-	TGCGCCAGCAGCTTGGCCGGGGCTGACTACGAGCAGTACTTC	CASSLAGADYEQYF
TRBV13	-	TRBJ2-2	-	TGTGCCAGCAGCCCCCCCAGTTGGAGGGGCGGATTCTCTGGCGCCGGGGAGCTGTTTTTT	CASSPPSWRGGFSGAGELFF
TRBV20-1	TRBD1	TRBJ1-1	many	TGCAGTGCTAGCGACAGGGGACCGAACACTGAAGCTTTCTTT	CSASDRGPNTEAFF
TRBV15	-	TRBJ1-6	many	TGTGCCACCAGCAGGGAAAATTCACCCCTCCACTTT	CATSRENSPLHF
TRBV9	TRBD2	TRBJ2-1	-	TGTGCCAGCAGCGTAGGGGGACTAGGGCTCAATGAGCAGTTCTTC	CASSVGGLGLNEQFF
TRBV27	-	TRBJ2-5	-	TGTGCCAGCAGTCCCCATGCTAACCAAGAGACCCAGTACTTC	CASSPHANQETQYF
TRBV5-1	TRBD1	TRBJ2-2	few	TGCGCCAGCAGACCCAGCCCAGGGGGTTCCGGGGAGCTGTTTTTT	CASRPSPGGSGELFF
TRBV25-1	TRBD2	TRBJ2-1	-	TGTGCCAGCAGATCCCTCGGGGGGACTAGCGGGAACAATGAGCAGTTCTTC	CASRSLGGTSGNNEQFF
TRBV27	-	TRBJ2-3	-	TGTGCCAGCAGTTTAGGTATCGCGCAGTATTTT	CASSLGIAQYF
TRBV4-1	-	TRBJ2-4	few	TGCGCCAGCAGCCTCCTTAGGGCAGATGCCAAAAACATTCAGTACTTC	CASSLLRADAKNIQYF
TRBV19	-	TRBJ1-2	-	TGTGCCAGTAGTATCCAGGAATTGACTAACTATGGCTACACCTTC	CASSIQELTNYGYTF
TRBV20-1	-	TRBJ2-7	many	TGCAGTGCTAGAGATCCAGGGACCTCCTACGAGCAGTACTTC	CSARDPGTSYEQYF
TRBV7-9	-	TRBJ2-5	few	TGTGCCAGCAGCTTCACAGGGGGGGAAGAGACCCAGTACTTC	CASSFTGGEETQYF
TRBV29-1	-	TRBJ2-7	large	TGCAGCGTATATACAGGGTCATCCTACGAGCAGTACTTC	CSVYTGSSYEQYF
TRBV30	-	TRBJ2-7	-	TGTGCCTGGCGAGACGCGTACGAGCAGTACTTC	CAWRDAYEQYF
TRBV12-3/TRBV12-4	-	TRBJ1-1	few	TGTGCCAGCAGGGAGAACACTGAAGCTTTCTTT	CASRENTEAFF
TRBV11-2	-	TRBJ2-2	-	TGTGCCAGCAGCTTAGTCCGCCGGGGCACCGGGGAGCTGTTTTTT	CASSLVRRGTGELFF
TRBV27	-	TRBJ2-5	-	TGTGCCAGCAGTCGCAGCCCAGGGGGGGAGACCCAGTACTTC	CASSRSPGGETQYF
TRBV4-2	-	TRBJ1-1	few	TGTGCCAGCAGCCAAGATGAGAGAGCTAGGCGGGAAGCTTTCTTT	CASSQDERARREAFF
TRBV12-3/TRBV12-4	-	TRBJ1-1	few	TGTGCCAGCAGTTTAAGGGACCTGTCGGCTGAAGCTTTCTTT	CASSLRDLSAEAFF
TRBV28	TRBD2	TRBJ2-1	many	TGTGCCAGCAGTTTTTTGGAACTAGCGGGGGGAACGTCCTACAATGAGCAGTTCTTC	CASSFLELAGGTSYNEQFF
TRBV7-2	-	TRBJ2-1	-	TGTGCCAGCAGCTTTTGGCGCAATGAGCAGTTCTTC	CASSFWRNEQFF
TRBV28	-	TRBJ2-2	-	TGTGCCAGCAGTTCAACCCGTCCGTTGGAGCTGTTTTTT	CASSSTRPLELFF
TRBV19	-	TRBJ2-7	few	TGTGCCAGTAGTCTTGGGGACACCTACGAGCAGTACTTC	CASSLGDTYEQYF
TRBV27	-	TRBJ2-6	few	TGTGCCAGCAGTCCAAGGAAGACCGGGGCCAACGTCCTGACTTTC	CASSPRKTGANVLTF
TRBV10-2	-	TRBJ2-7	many	TGCGCCAGCATGCCGACCGCTTTGGAGCAGTACTTC	CASMPTALEQYF
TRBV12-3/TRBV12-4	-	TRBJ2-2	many	TGTGCCAGCAGTTTCCCGGGGGAGAGCGTCACCGGGGAGCTGTTTTTT	CASSFPGESVTGELFF
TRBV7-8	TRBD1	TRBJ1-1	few	TGTGCCAGCAGCTTTTTCCCGACAGGGGGCACTGAAGCTTTCTTT	CASSFFPTGGTEAFF
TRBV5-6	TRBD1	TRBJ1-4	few	TGTGCCAGCAGCCCAATGGGACAGGCGGATGAAAAACTGTTTTTT	CASSPMGQADEKLFF
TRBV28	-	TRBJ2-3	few	TGTGCCAGCAGTTTCTCACACCCTCGGGGCACAGATACGCAGTATTTT	CASSFSHPRGTDTQYF
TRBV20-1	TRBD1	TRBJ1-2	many	TGCAGTGCCAGAGACAGGGCCAGTAACTATGGCTACACCTTC	CSARDRASNYGYTF
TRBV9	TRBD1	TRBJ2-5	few	TGTGCCAGCAGCGCCCCTTTACAGGGGCGAGGGGAGACCCAGTACTTC	CASSAPLQGRGETQYF
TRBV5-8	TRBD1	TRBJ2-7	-	TGTGCCAGCAGCTCGGACAGGGGGCGCGAGCAGTACTTC	CASSSDRGREQYF
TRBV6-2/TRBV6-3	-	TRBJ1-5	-	TGTGCCAGCAGTTACGGGATCCGGGATCAGCCCCAGCATTTT	CASSYGIRDQPQHF
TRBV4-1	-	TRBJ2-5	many	TGCGCCAGCAGCCAAGGCACATCCGTTGGGACCCAGTACTTC	CASSQGTSVGTQYF
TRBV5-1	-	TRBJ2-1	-	TGCGCCAGCAGCTACAGGCAGGGTCAGGTCAGTGAGCAGTTCTTC	CASSYRQGQVSEQFF
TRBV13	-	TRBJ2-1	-	TGTGCCAGCAGCCTCCCCAGAGATGAGCAGTTCTTC	CASSLPRDEQFF
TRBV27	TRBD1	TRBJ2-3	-	TGTGCCAGCAGGAGGGGGCAGTTAACAGATACGCAGTATTTT	CASRRGQLTDTQYF
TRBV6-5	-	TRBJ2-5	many	TGTGCCAGCAGTTACGAGGGGCCAGGGTTTGGCCAAGAGACCCAGTACTTC	CASSYEGPGFGQETQYF
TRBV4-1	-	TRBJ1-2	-	TGCGCCAGCAGCCAAGATAGGGTTGGCTACACCTTC	CASSQDRVGYTF
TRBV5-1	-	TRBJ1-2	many	TGCGCCAGCAGCTTTCGAAACAACATCGACTTGTCGACAGCTAACTATGGCTACACCTTC	CASSFRNNIDLSTANYGYTF
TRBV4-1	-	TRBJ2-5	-	TGCGCCAGCAGCCAAGCGGGGGCGGGAGAGACCCAGTACTTC	CASSQAGAGETQYF
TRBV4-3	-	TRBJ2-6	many	TGCGCCAGCAGCCAAGATATTGTCTCTGGGGCCAACGTCCTGACTTTC	CASSQDIVSGANVLTF
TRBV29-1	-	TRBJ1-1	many	TGCAGCGTTCACAGGATGAACACTGAAGCTTTCTTT	CSVHRMNTEAFF
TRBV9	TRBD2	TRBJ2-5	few	TGTGCCAGCAGCCCCATGGCTAGCGGGGGGGCGGAGACCCAGTACTTC	CASSPMASGGAETQYF